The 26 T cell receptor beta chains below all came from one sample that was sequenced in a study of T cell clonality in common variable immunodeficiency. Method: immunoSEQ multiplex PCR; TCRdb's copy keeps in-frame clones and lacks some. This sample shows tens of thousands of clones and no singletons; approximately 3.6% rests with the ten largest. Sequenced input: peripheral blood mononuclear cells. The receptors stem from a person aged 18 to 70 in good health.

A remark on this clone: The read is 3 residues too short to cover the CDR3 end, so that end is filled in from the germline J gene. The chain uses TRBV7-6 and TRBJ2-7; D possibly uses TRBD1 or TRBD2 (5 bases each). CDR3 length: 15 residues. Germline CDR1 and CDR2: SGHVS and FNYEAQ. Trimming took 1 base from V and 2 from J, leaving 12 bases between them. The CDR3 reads CASSLGAGRTYEQYF. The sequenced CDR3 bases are TGTGCCAGCAGCTTAGGTGCAGGGAGAACCTACGAG. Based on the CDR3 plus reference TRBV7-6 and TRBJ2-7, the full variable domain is GAGVSQSPRYKVTKRGQDVALRCDPISGHVSLYWYRQALGQGPEFLTYFNYEAQQDKSGLPNDRFSAERPEGSISTLTIQRTEQRDSAMYRCASSLGAGRTYEQYFGPGTRLTVT.

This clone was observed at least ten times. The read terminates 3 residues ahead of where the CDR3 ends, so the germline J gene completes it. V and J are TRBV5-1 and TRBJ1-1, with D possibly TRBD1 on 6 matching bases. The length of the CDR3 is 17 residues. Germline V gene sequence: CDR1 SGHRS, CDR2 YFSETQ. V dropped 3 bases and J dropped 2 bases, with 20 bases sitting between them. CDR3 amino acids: CASSSNPGGGFNTEAFF. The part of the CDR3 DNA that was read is TGCGCCAGCAGCTCAAACCCGGGGGGCGGGTTCAACACTGAA.

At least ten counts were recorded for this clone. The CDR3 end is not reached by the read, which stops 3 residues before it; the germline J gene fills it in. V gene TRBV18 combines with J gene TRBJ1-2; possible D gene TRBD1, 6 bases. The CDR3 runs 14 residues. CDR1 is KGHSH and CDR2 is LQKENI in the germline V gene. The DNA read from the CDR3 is TGTGCCAGCTCACCGGAGAGTCAGGGGAGCAGC. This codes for CASSPESQGSS. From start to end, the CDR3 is CASSPESQGSSYTF.

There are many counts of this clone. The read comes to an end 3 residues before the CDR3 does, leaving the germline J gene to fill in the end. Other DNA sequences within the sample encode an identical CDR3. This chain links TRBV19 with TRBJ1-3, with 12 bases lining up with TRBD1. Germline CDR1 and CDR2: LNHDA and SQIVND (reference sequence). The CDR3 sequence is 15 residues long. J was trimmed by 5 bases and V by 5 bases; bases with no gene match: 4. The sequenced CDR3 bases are TGTGCCAGTAGTGGGACAGGGGGCTTGAGAAACACC. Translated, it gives CASSGTGGLRNT. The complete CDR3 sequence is CASSGTGGLRNTIYF.

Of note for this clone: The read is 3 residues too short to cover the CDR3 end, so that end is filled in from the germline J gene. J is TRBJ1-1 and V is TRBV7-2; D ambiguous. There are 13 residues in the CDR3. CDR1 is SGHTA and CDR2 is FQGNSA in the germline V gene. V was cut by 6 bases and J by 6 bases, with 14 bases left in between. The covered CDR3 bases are TGTGCCAGCAGTCTCCTCCGTGTCCCTGAA. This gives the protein CASSLLRVPE. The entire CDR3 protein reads CASSLLRVPEAFF.

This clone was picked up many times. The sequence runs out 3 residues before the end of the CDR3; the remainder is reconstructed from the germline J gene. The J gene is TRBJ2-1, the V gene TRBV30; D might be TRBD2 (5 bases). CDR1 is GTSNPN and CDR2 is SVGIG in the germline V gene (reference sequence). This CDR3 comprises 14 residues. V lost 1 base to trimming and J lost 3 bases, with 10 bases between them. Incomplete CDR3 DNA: TGTGCCTGGAGTGACCGGGGAAACTACAATGAG. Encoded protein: CAWSDRGNYNE. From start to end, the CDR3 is CAWSDRGNYNEQFF.

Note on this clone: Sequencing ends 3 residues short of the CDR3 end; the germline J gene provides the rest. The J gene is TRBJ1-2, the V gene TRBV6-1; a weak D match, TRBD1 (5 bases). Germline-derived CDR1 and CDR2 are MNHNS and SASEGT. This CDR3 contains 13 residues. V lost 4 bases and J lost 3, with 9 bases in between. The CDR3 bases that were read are TGTGCCAGCAGTGTGTTAGGGGACTATGGC. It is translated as CASSVLGDYG. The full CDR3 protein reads CASSVLGDYGYTF.

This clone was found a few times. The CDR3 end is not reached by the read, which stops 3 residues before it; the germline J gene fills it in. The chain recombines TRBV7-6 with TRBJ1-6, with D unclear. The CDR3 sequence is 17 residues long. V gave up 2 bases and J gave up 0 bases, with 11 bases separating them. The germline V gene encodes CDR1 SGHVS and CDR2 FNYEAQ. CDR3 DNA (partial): TGTGCCAGCAGCTTAAGAGACAAGAGCTCCTATAATTCACCC. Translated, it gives CASSLRDKSSYNSP. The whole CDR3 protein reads CASSLRDKSSYNSPLHF. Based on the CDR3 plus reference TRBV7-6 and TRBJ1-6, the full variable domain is GAGVSQSPRYKVTKRGQDVALRCDPISGHVSLYWYRQALGQGPEFLTYFNYEAQQDKSGLPNDRFSAERPEGSISTLTIQRTEQRDSAMYRCASSLRDKSSYNSPLHFGNGTRLTVT.

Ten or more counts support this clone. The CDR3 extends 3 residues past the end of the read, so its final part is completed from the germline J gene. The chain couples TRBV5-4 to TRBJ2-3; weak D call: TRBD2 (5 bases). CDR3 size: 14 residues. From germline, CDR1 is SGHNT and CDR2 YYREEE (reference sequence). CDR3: CASSVGAYQETQYF. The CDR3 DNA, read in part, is TGTGCCAGCAGCGTGGGAGCGTACCAAGAGACG.

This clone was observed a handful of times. This chain's CDR3 is CASSLQERYTF. The DNA read from the CDR3 is TGTGCCAGCAGCTTACAGGAACGC. This sequence joins TRBV7-9 and TRBJ1-2; D remains ambiguous. Read sequence stops 3 residues before the CDR3 end, and the germline J gene provides the missing end. The germline V gene has CDR1 SEHNR and CDR2 FQNEAQ (reference sequence). CDR3 length: 11 amino acids.

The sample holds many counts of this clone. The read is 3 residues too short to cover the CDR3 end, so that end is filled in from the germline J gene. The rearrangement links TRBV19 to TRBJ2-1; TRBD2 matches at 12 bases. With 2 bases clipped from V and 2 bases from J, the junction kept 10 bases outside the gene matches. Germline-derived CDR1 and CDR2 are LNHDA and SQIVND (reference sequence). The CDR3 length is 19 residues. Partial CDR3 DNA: TGTGCCAGTAGTATATTTAGGACTAGCGGGATAACAACCTACAATGAG. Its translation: CASSIFRTSGITTYNE. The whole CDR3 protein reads CASSIFRTSGITTYNEQFF.

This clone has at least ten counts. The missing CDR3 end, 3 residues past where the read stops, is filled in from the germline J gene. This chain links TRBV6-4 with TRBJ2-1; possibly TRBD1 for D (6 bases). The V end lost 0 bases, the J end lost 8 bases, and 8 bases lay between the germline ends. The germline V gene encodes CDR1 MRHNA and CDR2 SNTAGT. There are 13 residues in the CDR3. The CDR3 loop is CASSDSQGHEQFF. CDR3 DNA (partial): TGTGCCAGCAGTGACTCGCAGGGGCATGAG.

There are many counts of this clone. The chain's CDR3 is CAWSVLHEAFF. The sequenced part of the CDR3 DNA is TGTGCCTGGAGTGTACTTCATGAA. V usage is TRBV30 and J usage is TRBJ1-1; D unclear. The CDR3 is cut off 3 residues early in the read; its end comes from the germline J gene. The length of the CDR3 is 11 residues. Germline V CDR1 and CDR2: GTSNPN, SVGIG (reference sequence). Trimming took off 0 bases at V and 7 bases at J, with 6 bases between the two ends.

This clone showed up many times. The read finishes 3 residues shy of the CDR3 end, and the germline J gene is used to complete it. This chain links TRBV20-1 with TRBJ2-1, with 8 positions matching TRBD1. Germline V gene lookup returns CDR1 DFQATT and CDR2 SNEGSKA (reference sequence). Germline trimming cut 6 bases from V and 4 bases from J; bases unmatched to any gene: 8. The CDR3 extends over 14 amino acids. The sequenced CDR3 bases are TGCAGTGCCCCACAGGGGGTAGTATACAATGAG. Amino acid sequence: CSAPQGVVYNE. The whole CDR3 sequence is CSAPQGVVYNEQFF.

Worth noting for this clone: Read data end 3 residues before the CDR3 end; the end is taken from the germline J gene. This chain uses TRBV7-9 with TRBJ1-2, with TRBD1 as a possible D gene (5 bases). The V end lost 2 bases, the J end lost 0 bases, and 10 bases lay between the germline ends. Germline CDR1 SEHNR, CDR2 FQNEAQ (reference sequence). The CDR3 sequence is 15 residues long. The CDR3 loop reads CASSLTEGTNYGYTF. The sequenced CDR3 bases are TGTGCCAGCAGCTTAACCGAGGGGACTAACTATGGC.

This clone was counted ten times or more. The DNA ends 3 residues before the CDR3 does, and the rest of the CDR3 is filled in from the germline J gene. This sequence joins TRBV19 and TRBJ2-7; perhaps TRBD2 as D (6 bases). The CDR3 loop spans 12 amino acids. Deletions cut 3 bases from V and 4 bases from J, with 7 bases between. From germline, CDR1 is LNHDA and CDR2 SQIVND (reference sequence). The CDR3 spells CASSMGGYEQYF. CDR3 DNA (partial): TGTGCCAGTAGTATGGGGGGATACGAG.

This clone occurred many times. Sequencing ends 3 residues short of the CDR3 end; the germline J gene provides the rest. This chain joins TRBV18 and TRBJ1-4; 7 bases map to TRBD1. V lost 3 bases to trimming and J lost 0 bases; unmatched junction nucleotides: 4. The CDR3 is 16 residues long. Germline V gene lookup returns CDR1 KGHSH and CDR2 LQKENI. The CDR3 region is CASSPTGTATNEKLFF. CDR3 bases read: TGTGCCAGCTCACCGACCGGGACAGCAACTAATGAAAAA.

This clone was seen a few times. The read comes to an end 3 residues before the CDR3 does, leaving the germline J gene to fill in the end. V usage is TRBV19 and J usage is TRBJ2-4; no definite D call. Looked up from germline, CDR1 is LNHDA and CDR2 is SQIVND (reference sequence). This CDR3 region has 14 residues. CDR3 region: CASSPLTSSYGQYF. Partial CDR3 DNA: TGTGCCAGTAGTCCCCTTACTTCATCCTATGGT.

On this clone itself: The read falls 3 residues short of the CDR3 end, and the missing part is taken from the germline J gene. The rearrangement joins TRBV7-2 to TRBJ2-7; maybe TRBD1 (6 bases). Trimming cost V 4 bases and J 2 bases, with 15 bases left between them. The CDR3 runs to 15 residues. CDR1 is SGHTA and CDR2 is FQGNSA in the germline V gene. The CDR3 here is CASSYLGQGTYEQYF. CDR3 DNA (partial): TGTGCCAGCAGCTACCTTGGGCAGGGGACCTACGAG.

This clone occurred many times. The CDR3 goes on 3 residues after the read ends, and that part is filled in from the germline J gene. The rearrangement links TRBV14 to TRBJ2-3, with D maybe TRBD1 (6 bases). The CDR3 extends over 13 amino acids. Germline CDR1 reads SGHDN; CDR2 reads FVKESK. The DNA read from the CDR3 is TGTGCCAGCAGCAGACAGGTCAATCAGCCG. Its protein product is CASSRQVNQP. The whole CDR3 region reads CASSRQVNQPQYF. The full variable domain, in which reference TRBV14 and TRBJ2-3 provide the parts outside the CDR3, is EAGVTQFPSHSVIEKGQTVTLRCDPISGHDNLYWYRRVMGKEIKFLLHFVKESKQDESGMPNNRFLAERTGGTYSTLKVQPAELEDSGVYFCASSRQVNQPQYFGPGTRLTVL.

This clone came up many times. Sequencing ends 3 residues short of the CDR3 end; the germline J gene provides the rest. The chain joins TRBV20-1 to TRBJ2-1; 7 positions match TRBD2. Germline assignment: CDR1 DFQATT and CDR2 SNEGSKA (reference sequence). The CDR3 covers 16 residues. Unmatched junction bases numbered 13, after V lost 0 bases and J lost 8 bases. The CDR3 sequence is CSARDLFAGDLYEQFF. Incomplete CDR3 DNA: TGCAGTGCTAGAGATCTATTTGCGGGAGACCTTTATGAG.

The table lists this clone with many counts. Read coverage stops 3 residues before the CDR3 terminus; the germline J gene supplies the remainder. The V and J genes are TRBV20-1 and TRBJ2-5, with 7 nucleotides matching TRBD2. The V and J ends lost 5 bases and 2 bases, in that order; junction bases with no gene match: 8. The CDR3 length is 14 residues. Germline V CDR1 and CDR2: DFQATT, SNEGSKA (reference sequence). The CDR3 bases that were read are TGCAGTGCTTCTCCACAGCGGGGACAAGAGACC. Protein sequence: CSASPQRGQET. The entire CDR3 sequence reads CSASPQRGQETQYF.

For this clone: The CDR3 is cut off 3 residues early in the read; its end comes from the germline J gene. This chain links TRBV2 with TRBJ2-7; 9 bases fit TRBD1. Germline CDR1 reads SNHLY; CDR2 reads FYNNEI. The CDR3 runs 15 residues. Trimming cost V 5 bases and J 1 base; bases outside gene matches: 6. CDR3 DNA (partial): TGTGCCAGCAGTCCCCCGGGACAGGGATCCTACGAG. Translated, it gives CASSPPGQGSYE. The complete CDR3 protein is CASSPPGQGSYEQYF.

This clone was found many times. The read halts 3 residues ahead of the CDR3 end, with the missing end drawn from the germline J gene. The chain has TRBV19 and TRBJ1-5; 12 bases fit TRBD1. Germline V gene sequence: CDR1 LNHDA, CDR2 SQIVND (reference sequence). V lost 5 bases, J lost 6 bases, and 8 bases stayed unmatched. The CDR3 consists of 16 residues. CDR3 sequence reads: CASSLGQGAFFQPQHF. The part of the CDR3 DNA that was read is TGTGCCAGTAGTTTGGGACAGGGGGCTTTTTTTCAGCCC.

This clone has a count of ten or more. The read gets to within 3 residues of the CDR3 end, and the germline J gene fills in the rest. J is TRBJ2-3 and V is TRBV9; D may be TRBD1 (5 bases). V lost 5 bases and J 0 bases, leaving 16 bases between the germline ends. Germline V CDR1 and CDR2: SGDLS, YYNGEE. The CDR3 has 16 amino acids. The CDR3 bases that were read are TGTGCCAGCAGTCTGGGGCACCCACTAAGCACAGATACG. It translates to CASSLGHPLSTDT. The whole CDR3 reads CASSLGHPLSTDTQYF.

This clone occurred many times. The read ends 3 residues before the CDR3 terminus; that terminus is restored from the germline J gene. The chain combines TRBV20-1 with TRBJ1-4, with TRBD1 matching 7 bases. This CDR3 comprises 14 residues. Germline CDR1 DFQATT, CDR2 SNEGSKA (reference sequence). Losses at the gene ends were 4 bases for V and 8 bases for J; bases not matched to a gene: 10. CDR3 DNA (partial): TGCAGTGCTAAACAGGGGAGTAGATACGAAAAA. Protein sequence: CSAKQGSRYEK. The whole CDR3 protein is CSAKQGSRYEKLFF.